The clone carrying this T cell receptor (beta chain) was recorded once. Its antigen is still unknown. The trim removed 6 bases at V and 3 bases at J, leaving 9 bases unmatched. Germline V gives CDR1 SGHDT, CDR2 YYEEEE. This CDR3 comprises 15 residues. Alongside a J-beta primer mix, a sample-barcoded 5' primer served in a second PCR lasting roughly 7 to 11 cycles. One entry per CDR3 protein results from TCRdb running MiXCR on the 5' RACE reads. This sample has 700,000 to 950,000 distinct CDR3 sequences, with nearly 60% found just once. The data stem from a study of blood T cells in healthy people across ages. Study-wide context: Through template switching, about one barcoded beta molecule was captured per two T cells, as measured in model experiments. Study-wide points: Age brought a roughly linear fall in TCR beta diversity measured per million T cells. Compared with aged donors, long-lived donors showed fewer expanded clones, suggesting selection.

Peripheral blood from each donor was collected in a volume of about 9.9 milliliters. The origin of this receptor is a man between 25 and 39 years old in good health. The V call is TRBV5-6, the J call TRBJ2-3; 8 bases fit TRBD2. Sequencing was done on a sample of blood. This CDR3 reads CASTNSGGRTDTQYF. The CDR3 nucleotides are TGTGCCAGCACCAACTCGGGAGGGCGGACAGATACGCAGTATTTT. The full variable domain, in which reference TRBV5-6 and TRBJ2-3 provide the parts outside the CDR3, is DAGVTQSPTHLIKTRGQQVTLRCSPKSGHDTVSWYQQALGQGPQFIFQYYEEEERQRGNFPDRFSGHQFPNYSSELNVNALLLGDSALYLCASTNSGGRTDTQYFGPGTRLTVL.